This T cell receptor beta chain was documented in a study of blood T cells in healthy people across ages. The second PCR ran about 6 to 12 cycles with a sample-barcoded 5' primer and J-beta primers. TCRdb ran MiXCR on the 5' RACE reads and lists one entry per CDR3 protein. The sample contains approximately 290,000 distinct CDR3 sequences, roughly a quarter of which appear only once. The material sequenced was blood. The receptor comes from a woman in her sixties or seventies in good health.

The CDR3 spells CASSLTPGTYGYTF. CDR3 bases: TGCGCCAGCAGCTTGACTCCAGGGACCTATGGCTACACCTTC. The chain has TRBV5-1 and TRBJ1-2; possible D gene TRBD1, 5 bases. V lost 1 base, J lost 4 bases, and 11 bases lay in between. CDR1 and CDR2 from the germline V gene are SGHRS and YFSETQ. This CDR3 comprises 14 residues.